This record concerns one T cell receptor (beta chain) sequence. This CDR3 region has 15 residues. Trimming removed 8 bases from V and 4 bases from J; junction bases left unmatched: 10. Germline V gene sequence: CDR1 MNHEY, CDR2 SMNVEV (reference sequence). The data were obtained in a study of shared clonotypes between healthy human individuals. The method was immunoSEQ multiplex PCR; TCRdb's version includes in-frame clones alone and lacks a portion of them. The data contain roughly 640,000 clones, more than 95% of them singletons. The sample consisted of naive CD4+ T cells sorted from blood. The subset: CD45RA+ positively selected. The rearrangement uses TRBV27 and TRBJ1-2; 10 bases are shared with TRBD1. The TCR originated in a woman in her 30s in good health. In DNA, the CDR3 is TGTGCCAGCGGCCAGCCGGGACAGGGGATCTATGGCTACACCTTC. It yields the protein CASGQPGQGIYGYTF.